Included here is one T cell receptor beta chain sequence, with context. The source of the sample is a study of T-cell reconstitution after alpha-beta-depleted transplantation in children. V lost 4 bases to trimming and J lost 0 bases, with 13 bases between them. From germline, CDR1 is MNHEY and CDR2 SVGAGI. The CDR3 totals 16 residues. Using unique molecular identifiers, the investigators prepared the TCRbeta library. TCRdb re-called the PCR reads through MiXCR, storing one row per CDR3 protein. The repertoire holds about 900,000 distinct CDR3 sequences, with roughly 29% as singletons. The chain employs TRBV6-5 and TRBJ2-1, with D unresolved. This clonotype was obtained from a boy under two years old who had a stem cell transplant for SCID, so the T cells may come from the graft donor. The sequences come from PBMCs, mostly from graft donor cells, collected 360 days after TCRalphabeta/CD19-depleted stem cell transplant. This CDR3 reads CASSWAASSSYNEQFF. The CDR3 DNA reads TGTGCCAGCAGTTGGGCAGCAAGCAGCTCCTACAATGAGCAGTTCTTC.